This T cell receptor (beta chain) was found in a study of shared clonotypes between healthy human individuals. Notes on the study in general: Blood was the sole source, and tissue repertoires probably differ. Rarefaction showed that sequencing of sorted subsets was incomplete (despite large depth).

Germline-derived CDR1 and CDR2 are SQVTM and ANQGSEA. The ends were cut back, 4 bases at V and 2 bases at J, with 8 bases in the middle. The CDR3 loop spans 12 amino acids. Assay runs were performed at deep level. The data were produced by immunoSEQ multiplex PCR, yet TCRdb's version contains in-frame clones alone and is incomplete. The repertoire holds almost 750,000 clones, around 70% seen once, with about 1.8% in the top ten. A note on this clone: Its antigen is not identified.

The genes are TRBV29-1 and TRBJ1-2; D unresolved. Sequencing was done on a sample of memory CD4+ T cells sorted from blood. Noted subset: CD45RA-negative fraction. This TCR came from a woman aged 25-40 years in good health. The DNA of the CDR3 is TGCAGCGTTGGTCAGGCGAACTATGGCTACACCTTC. Protein sequence: CSVGQANYGYTF.